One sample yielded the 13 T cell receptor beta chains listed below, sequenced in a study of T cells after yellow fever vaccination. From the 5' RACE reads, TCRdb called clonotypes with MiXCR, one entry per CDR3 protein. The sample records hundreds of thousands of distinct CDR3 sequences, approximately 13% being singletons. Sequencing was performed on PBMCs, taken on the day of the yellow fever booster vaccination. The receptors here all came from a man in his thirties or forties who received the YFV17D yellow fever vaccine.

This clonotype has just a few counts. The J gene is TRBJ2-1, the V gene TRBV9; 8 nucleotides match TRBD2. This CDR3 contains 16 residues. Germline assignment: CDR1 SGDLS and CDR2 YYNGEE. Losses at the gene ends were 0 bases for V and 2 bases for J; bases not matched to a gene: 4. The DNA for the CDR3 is TGTGCCAGCAGCGTAGGTCCAGCGGGAGCCTACAATGAGCAGTTCTTC. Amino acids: CASSVGPAGAYNEQFF.

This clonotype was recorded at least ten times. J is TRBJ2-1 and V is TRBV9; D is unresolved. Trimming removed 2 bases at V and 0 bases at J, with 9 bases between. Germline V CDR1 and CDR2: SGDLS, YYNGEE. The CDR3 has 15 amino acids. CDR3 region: CASSVGLSSYNEQFF. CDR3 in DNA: TGTGCCAGCAGCGTGGGTTTGAGCTCCTACAATGAGCAGTTCTTC.

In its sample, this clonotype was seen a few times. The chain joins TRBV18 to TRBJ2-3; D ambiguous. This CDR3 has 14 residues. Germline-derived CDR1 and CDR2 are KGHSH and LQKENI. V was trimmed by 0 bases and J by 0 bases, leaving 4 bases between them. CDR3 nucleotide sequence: TGTGCCAGCTCACCACCAGTCAGCACAGATACGCAGTATTTT. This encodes CASSPPVSTDTQYF. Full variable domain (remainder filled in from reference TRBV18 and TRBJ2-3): NAGVMQNPRHLVRRRGQEARLRCSPMKGHSHVYWYRQLPEEGLKFMVYLQKENIIDESGMPKERFSAEFPKEGPSILRIQQVVRGDSAAYFCASSPPVSTDTQYFGPGTRLTVL.

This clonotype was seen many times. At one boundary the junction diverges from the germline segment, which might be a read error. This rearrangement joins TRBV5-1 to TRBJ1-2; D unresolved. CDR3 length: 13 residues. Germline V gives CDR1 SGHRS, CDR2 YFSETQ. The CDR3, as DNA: TGTGCCAGCAGTTTGGTCAGTAACTATGGCTACACCTTC. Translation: CASSLVSNYGYTF. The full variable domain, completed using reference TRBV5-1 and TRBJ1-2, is KAGVTQTPRYLIKTRGQQVTLSCSPISGHRSVSWYQQTPGQGLQFLFEYFSETQRNKGNFPGRFSGRQFSNSRSEMNVSTLELGDSALYLCASSLVSNYGYTFGSGTRLTVV.

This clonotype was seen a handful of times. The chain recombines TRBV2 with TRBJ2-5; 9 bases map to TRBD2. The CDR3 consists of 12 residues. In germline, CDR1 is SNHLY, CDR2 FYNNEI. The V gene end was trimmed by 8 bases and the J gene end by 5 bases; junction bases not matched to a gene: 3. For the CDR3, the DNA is TGTGCCAGCGGGACTAGCCGGGAGACCCAGTACTTC. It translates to CASGTSRETQYF.

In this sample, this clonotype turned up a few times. CDR3 sequence (DNA): TGCAGCGCCAAAGAGGGGGCTAATTCACCCCTCCACTTT. Amino acids: CSAKEGANSPLHF. The chain recombines TRBV29-1 with TRBJ1-6, with 7 bases matching TRBD1. Germline V gene lookup returns CDR1 SQVTM and CDR2 ANQGSEA. Trimming took 7 bases from V and 6 from J; bases not matched to a gene: 6. The CDR3 runs to 13 residues.

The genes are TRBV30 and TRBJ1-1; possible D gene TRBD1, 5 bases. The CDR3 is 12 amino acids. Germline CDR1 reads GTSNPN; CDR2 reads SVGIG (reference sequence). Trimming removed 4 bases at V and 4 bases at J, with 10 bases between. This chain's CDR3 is CAWKGGATEAFF. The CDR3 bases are TGTGCCTGGAAGGGAGGGGCCACTGAAGCTTTCTTT.

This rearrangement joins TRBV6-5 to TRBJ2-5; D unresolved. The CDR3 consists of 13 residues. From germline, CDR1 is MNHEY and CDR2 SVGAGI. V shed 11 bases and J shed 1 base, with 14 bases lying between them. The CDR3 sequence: CACSQGSQETQYF. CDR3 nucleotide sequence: TGTGCCTGTTCCCAAGGCTCCCAAGAGACCCAGTACTTC.

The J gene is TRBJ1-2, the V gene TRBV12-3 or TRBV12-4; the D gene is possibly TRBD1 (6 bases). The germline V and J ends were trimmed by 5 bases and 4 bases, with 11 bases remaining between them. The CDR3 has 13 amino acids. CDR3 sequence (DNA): TGTGCCAGCAGTCCGGGGGCGGTCTATGGCTACACCTTC. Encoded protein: CASSPGAVYGYTF.

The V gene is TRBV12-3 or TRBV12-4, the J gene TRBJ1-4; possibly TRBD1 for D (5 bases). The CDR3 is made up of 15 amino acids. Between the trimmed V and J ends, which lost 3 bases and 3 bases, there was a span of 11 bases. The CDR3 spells CASSLTAGANEKLFF. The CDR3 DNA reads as TGTGCCAGCAGTTTGACTGCGGGGGCTAATGAAAAACTGTTTTTT.

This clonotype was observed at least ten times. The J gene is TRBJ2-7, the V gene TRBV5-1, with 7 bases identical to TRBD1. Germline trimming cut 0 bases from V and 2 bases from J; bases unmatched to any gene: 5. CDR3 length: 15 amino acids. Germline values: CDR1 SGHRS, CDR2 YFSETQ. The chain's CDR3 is CASSLVGTETYEQYF. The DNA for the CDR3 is TGCGCCAGCAGCTTGGTAGGGACAGAGACCTACGAGCAGTACTTC.

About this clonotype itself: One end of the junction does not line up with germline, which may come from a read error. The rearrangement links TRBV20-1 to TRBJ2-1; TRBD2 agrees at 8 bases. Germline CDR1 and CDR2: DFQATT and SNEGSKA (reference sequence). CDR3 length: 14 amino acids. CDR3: CSALQLAERNGQFF. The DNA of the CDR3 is TGCAGTGCTCTGCAACTAGCGGAGAGGAATGGGCAGTTCTTC.

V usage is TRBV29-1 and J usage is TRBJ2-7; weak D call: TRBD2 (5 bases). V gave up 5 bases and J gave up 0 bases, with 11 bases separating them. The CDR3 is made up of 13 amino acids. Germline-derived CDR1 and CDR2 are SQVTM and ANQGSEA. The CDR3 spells CSVRGQSSYEQYF. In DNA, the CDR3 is TGCAGCGTTCGGGGTCAGAGCTCCTACGAGCAGTACTTC.